The rows below give T cell receptor beta chains drawn from one sample of a study of T-cell memory formation after mild COVID-19. TCRdb ran MiXCR on the 5' RACE reads and lists one entry per CDR3 protein. The table lists roughly 150,000 distinct CDR3 sequences, around 15% of them singletons. Sequenced input: PBMCs or a T cell subset sorted from them (not recorded which). Receptors originate from an adult woman who had mild COVID-19 (a few samples of this study predate the infection). Cell type and time point are not known. Each CDR3 is given with its conserved first and last residue. The order of the fields is V gene, clone size, D gene, J gene, CDR3 DNA, CDR3 protein. A D gene is named only where the DNA matches it firmly. Rows may omit the clone size; those that give it use once, few, many or a size class.

TRBV5-1	NA	TRBD2	TRBJ2-7	TGCGCCAGCAGCCAGACTAGCGGGAGTAGCGACGAGCAGTACTTC	CASSQTSGSSDEQYF
TRBV5-8	few	NA	TRBJ2-7	TGTGCCAGCAGCACATACGCTGGGAGCCACGACCAGTACTTC	CASSTYAGSHDQYF
TRBV5-1	many	TRBD2	TRBJ2-1	TGCGCCAGCAGCTTCGCGGGGGGGCCGAGGAATGAGCAGTTCTTC	CASSFAGGPRNEQFF
TRBV3-1	NA	NA	TRBJ1-3	TGTGCCAGCAGCCAAGACTCGGGTTCTGGAAACACCATATATTTT	CASSQDSGSGNTIYF
TRBV12-3/TRBV12-4	NA	NA	TRBJ2-3	TGTGCCAGCAGTTTAGCGCGGTCTAGCACAGATACGCAGTATTTT	CASSLARSSTDTQYF
TRBV12-3/TRBV12-4	NA	TRBD2	TRBJ2-1	TGTGCCAGCAGTATCCGGACTAGCGGGTCCTACAATGAGCAGTTCTTC	CASSIRTSGSYNEQFF
TRBV29-1	few	TRBD2	TRBJ2-1	TGCAGCGTTGACGGGACTAGACAACAACTCTCGTGGCAGTTCTTC	CSVDGTRQQLSWQFF
TRBV12-3/TRBV12-4	few	NA	TRBJ1-2	TGTGCCAGCAGTTTTGGTCCCTGGGGCGATGGCTACACCTTC	CASSFGPWGDGYTF
TRBV7-2	NA	TRBD2	TRBJ2-2	TGTGCCAGCAGCTTCACTAGCGGGGGTATCACCGGGGAGCTGTTTTTT	CASSFTSGGITGELFF
TRBV24-1	NA	TRBD2	TRBJ2-3	TGTGCCACCAGTGACCCCGAGGGCGGGGGGGATTGGAGCACAGATACGCAGTATTTT	CATSDPEGGGDWSTDTQYF
TRBV29-1	NA	TRBD1	TRBJ1-2	TGCAGCGTTGGCCGGGACAGAAGAAATTTCGGGGGTGGCTACACCTTC	CSVGRDRRNFGGGYTF
TRBV14	few	TRBD2	TRBJ2-2	TGTGCCAGCAGCCAAGATCTTCGGGGGCGGGAGGGCCTTTCGAACACCGGGGAGCTGTTTTTT	CASSQDLRGREGLSNTGELFF
TRBV10-3	few	TRBD2	TRBJ2-3	TGTGCCATCAGTGAGCCTAGACTAGCGGGAGGATCCGATACGCAGTATTTT	CAISEPRLAGGSDTQYF
TRBV7-3	few	TRBD1	TRBJ2-7	TGTGCCAGCAGCTTCCTCGGGACAGGGATCCACGAGCAGTACTTC	CASSFLGTGIHEQYF
TRBV6-5	few	TRBD1	TRBJ1-1	TGTGCCAGCAAAAGGACAGGGGCGAGTGAAGCTTTCTTT	CASKRTGASEAFF
TRBV3-1	few	NA	TRBJ2-7	TGTGCCAGCAGCCAAGGGGCGGGCCAGCAGTACTTC	CASSQGAGQQYF
TRBV20-1	few	TRBD2	TRBJ2-1	TGCAGTGCTCGGACTAGCACCCCAGCGGAGCAGTTCTTC	CSARTSTPAEQFF
TRBV5-1	NA	NA	TRBJ2-4	TGCGCCAGCAGCCATACACAGGGTGAGGAAAACATTCAGTACTTC	CASSHTQGEENIQYF
TRBV2	NA	TRBD2	TRBJ2-2	TGTGCCAGCAGTTCCTGGACTAGCGTCACCGGGGAGCTGTTTTTT	CASSSWTSVTGELFF
TRBV6-6	NA	NA	TRBJ2-7	TGTGCCAGCAGCTTGACAGAAGACTACGAGCAGTACTTC	CASSLTEDYEQYF
TRBV6-6	NA	NA	TRBJ1-2	TGTGCCAGCAGTTCTTTTGACCTACCCCCCTATGGCTACACCTTC	CASSSFDLPPYGYTF
TRBV7-9	NA	TRBD1	TRBJ2-3	TGTGCCAGCAGCCACCTCAAGGGACAGGGGATCACAGATACGCAGTATTTT	CASSHLKGQGITDTQYF
TRBV28	few	TRBD2	TRBJ2-7	TGTGCCAGCAGTTCTGGGACTAGCGGGGTATACGAGCAGTACTTC	CASSSGTSGVYEQYF
TRBV27	many	NA	TRBJ2-2	TGTGCCAGCCGGGGATGGGCGATCACCGGGGAGCTGTTTTTT	CASRGWAITGELFF
TRBV7-2	few	NA	TRBJ2-3	TGTGCCAGCAGCTTAGAGGTCTCCCCCACAGATACGCAGTATTTT	CASSLEVSPTDTQYF
TRBV5-1	few	NA	TRBJ2-7	TGCGCCAGCAGCTTGTCTCAGGGTGGAAGCTACGAGCAGTACTTC	CASSLSQGGSYEQYF
TRBV7-2	NA	NA	TRBJ1-2	TGTGCCAGCAGCTTACGGGCCTATGGCTACACCTTC	CASSLRAYGYTF
TRBV5-1	few	TRBD2	TRBJ2-7	TGCGCCAGCAGCATCATTAGCGGGAGCTCCCACGAGCAGTACTTC	CASSIISGSSHEQYF
TRBV7-8	NA	NA	TRBJ2-7	TGTGCCAGCAGCATAACTAGCACCCTTGGCTACGAGCAGTACTTC	CASSITSTLGYEQYF
TRBV29-1	few	NA	TRBJ2-2	TGCAGCGTTGCTCCCAGGGGGGTCACCGGGGAGCTGTTTTTT	CSVAPRGVTGELFF
TRBV3-1	few	NA	TRBJ1-4	TGTGCCAGCAGCCTTAGGGGAACTAATGAAAAACTGTTTTTT	CASSLRGTNEKLFF
TRBV12-3/TRBV12-4	few	TRBD1	TRBJ1-4	TGTGCCAGCAGTTTTCGGGGACAGATTAATGAAAAACTGTTTTTT	CASSFRGQINEKLFF
TRBV24-1	few	TRBD1	TRBJ2-1	TGTGCCACCAGTAGGCAGGGGGCTTACAATGAGCAGTTCTTC	CATSRQGAYNEQFF
TRBV6-5	NA	NA	TRBJ2-7	TGTGCCAGCAGTTACAGGGGCAGCGACTCCTACGAGCAGTACTTC	CASSYRGSDSYEQYF
TRBV29-1	NA	NA	TRBJ2-7	TGCAGCGTTGAAAACAGGGCCGCTCCCTACGAGCAGTACTTC	CSVENRAAPYEQYF
TRBV24-1	NA	NA	TRBJ2-5	TGTGCCACCAGTGATTACCAAGGGGGGACCCAGTACTTC	CATSDYQGGTQYF
TRBV18	NA	TRBD2	TRBJ2-7	TGTGCCAGCTCACTAGAGCGGGAGGCCGCCTACGAGCAGTACTTC	CASSLEREAAYEQYF
TRBV4-2	few	NA	TRBJ2-5	TGTGCCAGCAGCCAACCCTCGGTCGGGGGTAGCGAGACCCAGTACTTC	CASSQPSVGGSETQYF
TRBV2	NA	NA	TRBJ2-7	TGTGCCAGCAGAAGGGCTGCTACCTACGAGCAGTACTTC	CASRRAATYEQYF
TRBV6-5	NA	NA	TRBJ2-1	TGTGCCAGCAGGGGCCCTAGCTCCTACAATGAGCAGTTCTTC	CASRGPSSYNEQFF
TRBV4-3	many	TRBD2	TRBJ2-2	TGCGCCAGCAGCCAAGGGGTGGCGGGAGCGGGGGAGCTGTTTTTT	CASSQGVAGAGELFF
TRBV5-1	many	NA	TRBJ2-3	TGCGCCAGCAGCTTGGTGGCCTCCATAGGAGATACGCAGTATTTT	CASSLVASIGDTQYF
TRBV3-1	few	TRBD2	TRBJ2-5	TGTGCCAGCAGCCGGGGCCCTAGCGGCTACCAAGAGACCCAGTACTTC	CASSRGPSGYQETQYF
TRBV6-5	few	NA	TRBJ2-3	TGTGCCAGCAGTTACGACGGGGGCCGGTATTTT	CASSYDGGRYF
TRBV6-5	NA	TRBD1	TRBJ2-2	TGTGCCAGCAGGCCGGGACAGGGGGCTGGGGGATACACCGGGGAGCTGTTTTTT	CASRPGQGAGGYTGELFF
TRBV18	few	TRBD1	TRBJ2-7	TGTGCCAGCTCACCTTTCAGGGGGCGCAACGAGCAGTACTTC	CASSPFRGRNEQYF